The subject of this entry is one TCR beta chain. This specimen comes from a study of cytomegalovirus exposure and HLA in healthy donors. Both 60 Vbeta primers and 13 Jbeta primers went into the PCR. Generated by immunoSEQ multiplex PCR, the TCRdb table keeps only in-frame clones and is missing some. The table records under 200,000 clones, approximately 86% of them present only once. The source of this sequence is a woman between 18 and 30 years old in good health and CMV-seronegative. The sample consisted of PBMCs.

The CDR3 nucleotides are TGTGCCAGCGTCTGGCCTAGACGACCCTACGAGCAGTACTTC. Its protein is CASVWPRRPYEQYF. The rearrangement joins TRBV6-1 to TRBJ2-7; D gene unclear. Germline CDR1 MNHNS, CDR2 SASEGT. Trimming cost V 8 bases and J 2 bases, with 16 bases left between them. The CDR3 contains 14 residues.